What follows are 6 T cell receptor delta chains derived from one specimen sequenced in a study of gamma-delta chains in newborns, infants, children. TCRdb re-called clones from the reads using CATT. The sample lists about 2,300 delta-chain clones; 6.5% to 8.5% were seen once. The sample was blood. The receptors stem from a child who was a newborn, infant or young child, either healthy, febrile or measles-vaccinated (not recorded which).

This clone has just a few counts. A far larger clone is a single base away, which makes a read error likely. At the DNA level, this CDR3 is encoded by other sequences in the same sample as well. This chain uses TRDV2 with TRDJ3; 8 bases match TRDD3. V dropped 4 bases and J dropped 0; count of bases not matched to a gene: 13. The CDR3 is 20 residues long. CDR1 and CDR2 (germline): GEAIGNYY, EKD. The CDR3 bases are TGTGCCTGTGATGGCCTCCTTGGGGGATTCAGCTCCTGGGACACCCGACAGATGTTTTTC. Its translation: CACDGLLGGFSSWDTRQMFF.

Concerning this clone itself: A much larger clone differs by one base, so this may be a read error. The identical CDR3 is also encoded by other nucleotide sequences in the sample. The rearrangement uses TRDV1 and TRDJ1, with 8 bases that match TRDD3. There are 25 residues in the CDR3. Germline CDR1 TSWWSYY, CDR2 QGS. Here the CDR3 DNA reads TGTGCCCTTGGGGAACTGCGCCGTCCAGTTCACCTACTGGGGGCCCCTTCCCCCCCTTTGGATAAACTCATCTTT. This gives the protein CALGELRRPVHLLGAPSPPLDKLIF.

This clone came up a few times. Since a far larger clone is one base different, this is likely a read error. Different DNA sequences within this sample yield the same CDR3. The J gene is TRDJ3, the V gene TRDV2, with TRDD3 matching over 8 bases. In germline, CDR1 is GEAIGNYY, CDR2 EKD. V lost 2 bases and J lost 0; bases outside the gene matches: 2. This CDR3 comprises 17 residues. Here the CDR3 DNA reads TGTGCCTGTGACAAGCTGGGGGACTCCTGGGACACCCGACAGATGTTTTTC. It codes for CACDKLGDSWDTRQMFF.

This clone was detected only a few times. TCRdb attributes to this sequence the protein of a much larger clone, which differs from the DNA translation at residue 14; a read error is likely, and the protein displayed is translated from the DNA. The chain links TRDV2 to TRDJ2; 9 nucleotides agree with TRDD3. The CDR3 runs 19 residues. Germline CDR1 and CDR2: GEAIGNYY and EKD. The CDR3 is CACDPLQGGYRTLAAQLFF. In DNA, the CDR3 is TGTGCCTGTGACCCCTTACAAGGGGGATACAGGACTTTGGCAGCACAACTCTTCTTT.

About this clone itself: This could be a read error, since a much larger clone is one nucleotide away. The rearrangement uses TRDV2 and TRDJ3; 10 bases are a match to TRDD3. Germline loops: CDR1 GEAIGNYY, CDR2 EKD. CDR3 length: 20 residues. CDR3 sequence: CACGTVTGGSSSWDTRQMFF. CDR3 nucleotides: TGTGCCTGTGGCACCGTTACTGGGGGATCGAGCTCCTGGGACACCCGACAGATGTTTTTC.

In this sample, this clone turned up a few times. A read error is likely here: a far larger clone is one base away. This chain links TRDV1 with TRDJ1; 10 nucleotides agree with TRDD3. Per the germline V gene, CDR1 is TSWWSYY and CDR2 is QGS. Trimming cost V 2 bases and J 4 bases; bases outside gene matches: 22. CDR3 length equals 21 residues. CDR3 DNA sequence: TGTGCTCTTGGGGAAATATGGGGTTCCCCACTGGGGGATTCGTACATCGATAAACTCATCTTT. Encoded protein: CALGEIWGSPLGDSYIDKLIF.